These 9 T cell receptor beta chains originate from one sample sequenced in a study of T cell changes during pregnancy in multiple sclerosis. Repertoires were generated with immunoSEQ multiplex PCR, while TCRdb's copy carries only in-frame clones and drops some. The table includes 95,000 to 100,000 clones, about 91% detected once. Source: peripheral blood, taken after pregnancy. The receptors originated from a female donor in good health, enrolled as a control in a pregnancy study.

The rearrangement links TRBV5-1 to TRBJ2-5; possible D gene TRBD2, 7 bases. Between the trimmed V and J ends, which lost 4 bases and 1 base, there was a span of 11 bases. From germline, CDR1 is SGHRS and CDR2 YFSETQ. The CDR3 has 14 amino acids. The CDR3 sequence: CASSGGAIQETQYF. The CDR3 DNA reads TGCGCCAGCAGCGGGGGGGCAATCCAAGAGACCCAGTACTTC.

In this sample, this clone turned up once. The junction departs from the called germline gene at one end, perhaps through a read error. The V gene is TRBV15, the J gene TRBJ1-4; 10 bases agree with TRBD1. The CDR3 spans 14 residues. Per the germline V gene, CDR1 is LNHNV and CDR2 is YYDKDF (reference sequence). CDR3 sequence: CATGRGTGEEKLFF. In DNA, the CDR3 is TGTGCCACCGGCAGGGGGACAGGGGAGGAAAAACTGTTTTTT.

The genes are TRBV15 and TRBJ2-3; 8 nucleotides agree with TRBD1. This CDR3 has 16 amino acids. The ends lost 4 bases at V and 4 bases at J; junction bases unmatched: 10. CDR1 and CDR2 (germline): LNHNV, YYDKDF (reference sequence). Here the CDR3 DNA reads TGTGCCACCAGCATTGGACAGGGAAGAAGCGCAGATACGCAGTATTTT. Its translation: CATSIGQGRSADTQYF.

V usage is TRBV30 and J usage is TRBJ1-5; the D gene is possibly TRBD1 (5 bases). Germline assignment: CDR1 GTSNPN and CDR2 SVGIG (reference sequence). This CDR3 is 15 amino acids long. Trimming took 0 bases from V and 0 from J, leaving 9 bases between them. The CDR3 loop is CAWSVGTHSNQPQHF. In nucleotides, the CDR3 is TGTGCCTGGAGTGTTGGGACTCATAGCAATCAGCCCCAGCATTTT.

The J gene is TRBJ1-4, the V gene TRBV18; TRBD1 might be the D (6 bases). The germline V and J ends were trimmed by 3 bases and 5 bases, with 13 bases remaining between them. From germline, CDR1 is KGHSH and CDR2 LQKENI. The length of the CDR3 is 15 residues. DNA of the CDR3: TGTGCCAGCTCACCGAGAGGGGGTAGAAATGAAAAACTGTTTTTT. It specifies CASSPRGGRNEKLFF.

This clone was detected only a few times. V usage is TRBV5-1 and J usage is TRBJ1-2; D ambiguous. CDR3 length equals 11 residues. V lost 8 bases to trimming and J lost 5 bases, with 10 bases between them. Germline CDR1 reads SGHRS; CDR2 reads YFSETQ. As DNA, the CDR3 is TGCGCCAGTGGGGAGCAGTATGGCTACACCTTC. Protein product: CASGEQYGYTF. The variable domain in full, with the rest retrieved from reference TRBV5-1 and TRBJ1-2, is KAGVTQTPRYLIKTRGQQVTLSCSPISGHRSVSWYQQTPGQGLQFLFEYFSETQRNKGNFPGRFSGRQFSNSRSEMNVSTLELGDSALYLCASGEQYGYTFGSGTRLTVV.

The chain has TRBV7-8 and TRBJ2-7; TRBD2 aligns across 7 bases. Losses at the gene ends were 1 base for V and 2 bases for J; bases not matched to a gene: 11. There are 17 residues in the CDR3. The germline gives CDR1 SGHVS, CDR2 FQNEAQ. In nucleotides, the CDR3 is TGTGCCAGCAGCTTAGTGGGAACCAGCGGGGACGCCTACGAGCAGTACTTC. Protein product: CASSLVGTSGDAYEQYF. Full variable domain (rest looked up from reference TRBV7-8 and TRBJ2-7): GAGVSQSPRYKVAKRGQDVALRCDPISGHVSLFWYQQALGQGPEFLTYFQNEAQLDKSGLPSDRFFAERPEGSVSTLKIQRTQQEDSAVYLCASSLVGTSGDAYEQYFGPGTRLTVT.

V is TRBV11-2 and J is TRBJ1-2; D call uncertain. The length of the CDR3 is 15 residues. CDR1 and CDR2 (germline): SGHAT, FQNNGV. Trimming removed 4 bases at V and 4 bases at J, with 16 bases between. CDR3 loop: CASSSDIGSVYGYTF. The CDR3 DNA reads TGTGCCAGCAGCTCAGATATAGGGAGTGTCTATGGCTACACCTTC.

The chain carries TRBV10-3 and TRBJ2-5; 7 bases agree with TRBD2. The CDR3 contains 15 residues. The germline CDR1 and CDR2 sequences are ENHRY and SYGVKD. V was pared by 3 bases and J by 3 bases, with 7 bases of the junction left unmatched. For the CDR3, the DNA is TGTGCCATCAGTGACCGCGGGAGTGGAGAAGAGACCCAGTACTTC. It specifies CAISDRGSGEETQYF.